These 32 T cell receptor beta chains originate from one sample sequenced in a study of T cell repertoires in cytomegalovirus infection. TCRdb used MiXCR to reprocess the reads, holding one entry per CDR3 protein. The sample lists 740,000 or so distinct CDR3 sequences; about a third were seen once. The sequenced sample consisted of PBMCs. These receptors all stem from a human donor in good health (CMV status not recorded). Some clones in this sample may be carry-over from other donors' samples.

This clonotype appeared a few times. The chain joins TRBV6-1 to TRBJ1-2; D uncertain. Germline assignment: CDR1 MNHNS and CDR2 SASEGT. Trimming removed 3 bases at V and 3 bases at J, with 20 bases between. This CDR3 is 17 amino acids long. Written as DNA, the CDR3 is TGTGCCAGCAGTGACTTGGACGTTCGCCCGGTCGACTATGGCTACACCTTC. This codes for CASSDLDVRPVDYGYTF.

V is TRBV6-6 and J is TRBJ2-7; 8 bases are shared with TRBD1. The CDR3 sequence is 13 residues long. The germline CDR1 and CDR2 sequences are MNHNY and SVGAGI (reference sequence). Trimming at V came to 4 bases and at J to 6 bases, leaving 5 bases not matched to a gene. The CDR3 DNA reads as TGTGCCAGCAGTTTGGGACAGGTTCGCGAGCAGTACTTC. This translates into CASSLGQVREQYF.

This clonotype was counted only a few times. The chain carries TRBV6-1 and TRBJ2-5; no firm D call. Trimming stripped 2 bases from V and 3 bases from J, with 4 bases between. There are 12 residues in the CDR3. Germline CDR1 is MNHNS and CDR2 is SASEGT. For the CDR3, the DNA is TGTGCCAGCAGTGAAATAAAAGAGACCCAGTACTTC. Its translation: CASSEIKETQYF.

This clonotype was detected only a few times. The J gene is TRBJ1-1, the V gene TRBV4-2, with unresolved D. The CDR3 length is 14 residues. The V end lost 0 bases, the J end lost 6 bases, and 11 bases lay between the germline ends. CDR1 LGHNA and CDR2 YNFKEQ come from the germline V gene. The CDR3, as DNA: TGTGCCAGCAGCCAAGATCTGAGTAGTCCTGAAGCTTTCTTT. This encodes CASSQDLSSPEAFF.

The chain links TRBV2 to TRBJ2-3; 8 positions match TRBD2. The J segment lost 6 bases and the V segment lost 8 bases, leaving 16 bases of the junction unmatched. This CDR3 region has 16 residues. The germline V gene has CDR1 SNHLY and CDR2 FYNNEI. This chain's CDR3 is CASLGSGVRGGDTQYF. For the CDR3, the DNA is TGTGCCAGCCTCGGTAGCGGGGTCCGCGGGGGGGATACGCAGTATTTT.

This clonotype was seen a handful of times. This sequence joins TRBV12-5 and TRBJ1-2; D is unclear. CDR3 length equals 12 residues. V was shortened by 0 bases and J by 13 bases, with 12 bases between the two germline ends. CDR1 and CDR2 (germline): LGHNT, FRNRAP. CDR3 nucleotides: TGTGCTAGTGGTTTGGTACGGGCCGCACCCACCTTC. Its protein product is CASGLVRAAPTF.

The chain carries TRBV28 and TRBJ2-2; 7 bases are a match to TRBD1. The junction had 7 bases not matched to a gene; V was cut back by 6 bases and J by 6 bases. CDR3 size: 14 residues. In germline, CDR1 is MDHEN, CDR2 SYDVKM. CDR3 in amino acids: CASRRDRAAGELFF. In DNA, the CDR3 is TGTGCCAGCAGGAGAGACAGGGCTGCCGGGGAGCTGTTTTTT. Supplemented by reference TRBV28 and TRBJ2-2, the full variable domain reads DVKVTQSSRYLVKRTGEKVFLECVQDMDHENMFWYRQDPGLGLRLIYFSYDVKMKEKGDIPEGYSVSREKKERFSLILESASTNQTSMYLCASRRDRAAGELFFGEGSRLTVL.

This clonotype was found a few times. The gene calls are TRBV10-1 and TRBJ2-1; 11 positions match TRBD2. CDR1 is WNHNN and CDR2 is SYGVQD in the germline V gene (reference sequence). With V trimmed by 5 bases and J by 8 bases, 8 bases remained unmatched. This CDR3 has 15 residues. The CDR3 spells CASSTLSGGAHEQFF. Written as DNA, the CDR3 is TGCGCCAGCAGTACCCTTAGCGGGGGGGCGCATGAGCAGTTCTTC.

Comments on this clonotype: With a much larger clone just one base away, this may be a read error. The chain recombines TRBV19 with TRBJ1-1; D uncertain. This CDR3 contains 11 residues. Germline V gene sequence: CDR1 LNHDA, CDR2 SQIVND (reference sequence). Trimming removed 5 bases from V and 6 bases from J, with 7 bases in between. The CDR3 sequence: CASSYVSEAFF. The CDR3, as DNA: TGTGCCAGTAGTTACGTTTCTGAAGCTTTCTTT.

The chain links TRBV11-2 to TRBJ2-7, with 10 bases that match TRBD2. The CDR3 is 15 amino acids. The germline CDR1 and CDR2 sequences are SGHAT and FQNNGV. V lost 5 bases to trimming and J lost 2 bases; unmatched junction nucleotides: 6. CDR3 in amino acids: CASSPTSGVTYEQYF. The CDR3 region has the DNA TGTGCCAGCAGCCCAACTAGCGGGGTGACCTACGAGCAGTACTTC. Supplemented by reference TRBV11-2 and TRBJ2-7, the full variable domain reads EAGVAQSPRYKIIEKRQSVAFWCNPISGHATLYWYQQILGQGPKLLIQFQNNGVVDDSQLPKDRFSAERLKGVDSTLKIQPAKLEDSAVYLCASSPTSGVTYEQYFGPGTRLTVT.

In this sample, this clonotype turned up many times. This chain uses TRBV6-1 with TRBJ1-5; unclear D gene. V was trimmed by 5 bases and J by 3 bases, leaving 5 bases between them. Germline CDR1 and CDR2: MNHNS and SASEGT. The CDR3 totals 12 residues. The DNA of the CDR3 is TGTGCCAGCAGTTCCCACAATCAGCCCCAGCATTTT. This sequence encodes CASSSHNQPQHF.

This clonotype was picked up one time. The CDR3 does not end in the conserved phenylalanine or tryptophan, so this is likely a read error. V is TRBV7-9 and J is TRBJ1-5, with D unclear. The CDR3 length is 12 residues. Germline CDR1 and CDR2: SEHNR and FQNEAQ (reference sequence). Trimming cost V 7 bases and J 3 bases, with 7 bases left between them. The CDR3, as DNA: TGTGCCAGCATCGCCCCCAATCAGCCCCAGCATTGT. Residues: CASIAPNQPQHC.

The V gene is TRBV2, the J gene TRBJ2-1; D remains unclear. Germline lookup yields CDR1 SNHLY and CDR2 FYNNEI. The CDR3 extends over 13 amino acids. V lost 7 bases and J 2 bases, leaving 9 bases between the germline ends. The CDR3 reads CASMVGTYNEQFF. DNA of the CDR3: TGTGCCAGCATGGTAGGGACCTACAATGAGCAGTTCTTC.

CDR3 bases: TGTGCCAGCAGTCTCACAGGGGGCATCCCCTACGAGCAGTACTTC. Translation: CASSLTGGIPYEQYF. The chain couples TRBV12-3 or TRBV12-4 to TRBJ2-7, with 9 positions matching TRBD1. This CDR3 comprises 15 residues. V lost 5 bases, J lost 2 bases, and 7 bases stayed unmatched.

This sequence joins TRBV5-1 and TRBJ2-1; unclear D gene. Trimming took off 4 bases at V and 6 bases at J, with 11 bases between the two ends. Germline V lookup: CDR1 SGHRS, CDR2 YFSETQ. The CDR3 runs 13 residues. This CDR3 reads CASSIGWLNEQFF. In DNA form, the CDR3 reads TGCGCCAGCAGCATCGGATGGCTCAATGAGCAGTTCTTC. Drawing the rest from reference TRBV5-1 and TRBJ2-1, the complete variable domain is KAGVTQTPRYLIKTRGQQVTLSCSPISGHRSVSWYQQTPGQGLQFLFEYFSETQRNKGNFPGRFSGRQFSNSRSEMNVSTLELGDSALYLCASSIGWLNEQFFGPGTRLTVL.

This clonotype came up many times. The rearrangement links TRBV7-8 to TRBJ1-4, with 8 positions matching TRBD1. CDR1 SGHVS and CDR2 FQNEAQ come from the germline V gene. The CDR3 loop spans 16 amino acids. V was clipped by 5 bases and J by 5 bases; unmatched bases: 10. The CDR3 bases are TGTGCCAGCAGCCCCGGACAGGGAGGGGGAAATGAAAAACTGTTTTTT. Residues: CASSPGQGGGNEKLFF.

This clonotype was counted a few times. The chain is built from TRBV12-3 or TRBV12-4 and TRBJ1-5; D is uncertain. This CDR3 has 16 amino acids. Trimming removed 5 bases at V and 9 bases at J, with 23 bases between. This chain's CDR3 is CASSPRRAPEGSPQHF. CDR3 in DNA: TGTGCCAGCAGTCCCCGCCGGGCCCCGGAGGGTTCGCCCCAGCATTTT.

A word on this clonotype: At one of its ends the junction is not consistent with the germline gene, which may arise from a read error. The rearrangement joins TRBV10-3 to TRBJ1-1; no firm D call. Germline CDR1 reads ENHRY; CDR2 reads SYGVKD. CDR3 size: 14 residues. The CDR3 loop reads CAIIDQQPNTEAVF. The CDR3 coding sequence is TGTGCCATCATTGATCAACAGCCTAACACTGAAGCTGTCTTT.

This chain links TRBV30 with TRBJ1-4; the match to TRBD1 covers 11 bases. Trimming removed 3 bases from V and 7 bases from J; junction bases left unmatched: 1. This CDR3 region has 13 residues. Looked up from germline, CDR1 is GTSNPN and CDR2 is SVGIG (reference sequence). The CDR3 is CAWSGTGGEKLFF. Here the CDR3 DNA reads TGTGCCTGGAGCGGGACAGGGGGTGAAAAACTGTTTTTT. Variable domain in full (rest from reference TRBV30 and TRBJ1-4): SQTIHQWPATLVQPVGSPLSLECTVEGTSNPNLYWYRQAAGRGLQLLFYSVGIGQISSEVPQNLSASRPQDRQFILSSKKLLLSDSGFYLCAWSGTGGEKLFFGSGTQLSVL.

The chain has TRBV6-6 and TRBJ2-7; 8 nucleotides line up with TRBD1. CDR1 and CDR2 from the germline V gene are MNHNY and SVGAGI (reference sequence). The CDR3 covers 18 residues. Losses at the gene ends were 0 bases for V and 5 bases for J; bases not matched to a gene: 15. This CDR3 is CASSYSRPGGQGANEQYF. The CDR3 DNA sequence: TGTGCCAGCAGTTACTCGAGGCCCGGAGGGCAGGGGGCGAACGAGCAGTACTTC.

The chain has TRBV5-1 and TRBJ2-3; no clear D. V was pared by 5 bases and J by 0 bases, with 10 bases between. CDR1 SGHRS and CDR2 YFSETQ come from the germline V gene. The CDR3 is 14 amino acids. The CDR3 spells CASRRPDSTDTQYF. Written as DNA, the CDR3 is TGCGCCAGCAGACGGCCCGACAGCACAGATACGCAGTATTTT.

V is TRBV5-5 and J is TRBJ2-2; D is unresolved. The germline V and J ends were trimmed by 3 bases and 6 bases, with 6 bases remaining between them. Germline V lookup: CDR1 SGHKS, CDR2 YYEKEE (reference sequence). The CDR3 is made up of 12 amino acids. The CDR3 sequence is CASSWAPGELFF. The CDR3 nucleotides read TGTGCCAGCAGCTGGGCCCCCGGGGAGCTGTTTTTT.

The CDR3 loop is CASSLWGNEAFF. CDR3 in DNA: TGTGCCAGCAGTTTATGGGGAAATGAAGCTTTCTTT. The chain combines TRBV12-3 or TRBV12-4 with TRBJ1-1, with D hard to call. V was trimmed by 2 bases and J by 7 bases, leaving 8 bases between them. This CDR3 comprises 12 residues.

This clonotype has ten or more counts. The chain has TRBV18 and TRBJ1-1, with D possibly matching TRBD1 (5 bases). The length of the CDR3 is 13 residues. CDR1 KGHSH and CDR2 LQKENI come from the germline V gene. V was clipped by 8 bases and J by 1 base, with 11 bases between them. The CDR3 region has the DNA TGTGCCAGCAGCCCACAGGAGAACACTGAAGCTTTCTTT. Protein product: CASSPQENTEAFF.

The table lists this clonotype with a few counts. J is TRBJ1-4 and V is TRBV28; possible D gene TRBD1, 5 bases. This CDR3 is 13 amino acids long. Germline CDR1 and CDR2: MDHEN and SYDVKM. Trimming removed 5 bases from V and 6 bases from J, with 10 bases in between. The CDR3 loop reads CASSNRGDEKLFF. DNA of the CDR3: TGTGCCAGCAGTAACCGAGGGGATGAAAAACTGTTTTTT.

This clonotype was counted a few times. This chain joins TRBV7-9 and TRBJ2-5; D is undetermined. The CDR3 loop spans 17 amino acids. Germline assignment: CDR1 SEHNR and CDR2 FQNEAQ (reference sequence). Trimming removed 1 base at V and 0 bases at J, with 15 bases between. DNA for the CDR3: TGTGCCAGCAGCTTAGTCCCCGGCAGGAGTTACCAAGAGACCCAGTACTTC. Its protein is CASSLVPGRSYQETQYF.

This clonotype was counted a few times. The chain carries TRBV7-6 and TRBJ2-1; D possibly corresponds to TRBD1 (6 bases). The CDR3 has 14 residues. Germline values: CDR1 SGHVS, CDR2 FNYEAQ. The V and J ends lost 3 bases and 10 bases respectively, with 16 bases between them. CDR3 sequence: CASSLTFRGVEQFF. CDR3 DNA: TGTGCCAGCAGCTTGACATTCAGGGGCGTCGAGCAGTTCTTC.

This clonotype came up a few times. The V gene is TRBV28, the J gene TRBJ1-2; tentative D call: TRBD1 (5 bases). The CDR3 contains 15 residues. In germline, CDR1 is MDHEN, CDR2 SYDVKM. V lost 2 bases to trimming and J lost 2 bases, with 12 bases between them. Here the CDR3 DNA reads TGTGCCAGCAGTTTACCTGGGGGTCGGAACTATGGCTACACCTTC. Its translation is CASSLPGGRNYGYTF.

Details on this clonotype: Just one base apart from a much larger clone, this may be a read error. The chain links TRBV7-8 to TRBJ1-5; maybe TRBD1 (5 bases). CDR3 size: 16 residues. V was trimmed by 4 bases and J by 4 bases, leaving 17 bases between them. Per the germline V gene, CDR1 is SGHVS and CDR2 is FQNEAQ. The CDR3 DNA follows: TGTGCCAGCAGCTCAACAGGACCCATCGAAAATCAGCCCCAGCATTTT. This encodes CASSSTGPIENQPQHF.

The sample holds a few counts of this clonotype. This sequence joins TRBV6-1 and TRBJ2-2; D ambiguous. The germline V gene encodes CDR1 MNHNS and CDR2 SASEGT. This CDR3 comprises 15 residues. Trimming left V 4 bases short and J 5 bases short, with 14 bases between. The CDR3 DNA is TGTGCCAGCAGTGCCTTAGGTAGACGGACCGGGGAGCTGTTTTTT. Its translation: CASSALGRRTGELFF.

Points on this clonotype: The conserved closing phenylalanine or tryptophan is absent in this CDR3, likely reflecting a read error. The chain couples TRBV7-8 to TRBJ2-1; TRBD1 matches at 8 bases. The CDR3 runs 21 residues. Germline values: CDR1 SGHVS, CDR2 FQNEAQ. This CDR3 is CASSLAFHRGYSMGSYKEQFL. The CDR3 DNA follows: TGTGCCAGCAGCTTAGCGTTTCACAGGGGGTACAGCATGGGGTCCTACAAGGAGCAGTTCTTA.

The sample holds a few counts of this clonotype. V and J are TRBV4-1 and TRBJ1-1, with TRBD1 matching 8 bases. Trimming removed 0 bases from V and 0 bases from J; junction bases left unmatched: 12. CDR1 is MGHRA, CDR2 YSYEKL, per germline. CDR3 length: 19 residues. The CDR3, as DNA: TGCGCCAGCAGCCAAGAGGGTCCCGGGACAGGACGAATGAACACTGAAGCTTTCTTT. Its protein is CASSQEGPGTGRMNTEAFF.